The 24 T cell receptor beta chains listed next were all sequenced from one sample in a study of shared clonotypes between healthy human individuals. Repertoires were generated with immunoSEQ multiplex PCR, while TCRdb's copy carries only in-frame clones and drops some. Found here are about 490,000 clones, about three quarters of them singletons; the top ten hold 13%. Material: PBMCs. The receptors were sampled from a woman aged 40 to 50 in good health. Some clones in this sample may be carry-over from other donors' samples.

J is TRBJ2-7 and V is TRBV7-2; TRBD2 matches at 13 bases. The CDR3 has 15 residues. Germline-derived CDR1 and CDR2 are SGHTA and FQGNSA. Trimming removed 6 bases from V and 2 bases from J; junction bases left unmatched: 4. The CDR3 DNA reads TGTGCCAGCAGAGTTGGGACTAGCGGGACCTACGAGCAGTACTTC. It translates to CASRVGTSGTYEQYF.

The rearrangement joins TRBV11-2 to TRBJ2-3; TRBD1 matches at 7 bases. The CDR3 runs to 15 residues. The V segment lost 5 bases and the J segment 3 bases; nucleotides outside the gene matches: 8. From germline, CDR1 is SGHAT and CDR2 FQNNGV. The CDR3 DNA reads as TGTGCCAGCAGCCGATTAGGGGGCCGGACAGATACGCAGTATTTT. This translates into CASSRLGGRTDTQYF.

The chain links TRBV27 to TRBJ1-6; tentatively, D is TRBD1 (5 bases). The CDR3 loop spans 14 amino acids. V shed 2 bases and J shed 7 bases, with 9 bases lying between them. CDR1 MNHEY and CDR2 SMNVEV come from the germline V gene (reference sequence). The CDR3 nucleotides read TGTGCCAGCAGTTTAGGGGCAGGGAATTCACCCCTCCACTTT. Translation: CASSLGAGNSPLHF.

This sequence joins TRBV5-8 and TRBJ1-4; D might be TRBD1 (6 bases). CDR3 size: 15 residues. Looked up from germline, CDR1 is SGHTS and CDR2 is YDEGEE. V lost 4 bases and J 5 bases, leaving 15 bases between the germline ends. The CDR3 is CASSGGGQMNEKLFF. In DNA form, the CDR3 reads TGTGCCAGCAGCGGGGGCGGGCAGATGAATGAAAAACTGTTTTTT.

This clone was seen more than once but under ten times. The V gene is TRBV5-6, the J gene TRBJ2-3; TRBD2 agrees at 8 bases. The V gene end was trimmed by 6 bases and the J gene end by 4 bases; junction bases not matched to a gene: 7. CDR1 is SGHDT and CDR2 is YYEEEE in the germline V gene. This CDR3 has 14 residues. The CDR3 sequence: CASTNPGGADTQYF. CDR3 DNA: TGTGCCAGCACCAACCCCGGGGGGGCAGATACGCAGTATTTT.

The V and J genes are TRBV28 and TRBJ1-6; a weak D match, TRBD1 (6 bases). CDR3 length: 14 residues. Trimming cost V 7 bases and J 9 bases, with 16 bases left between them. The germline V gene has CDR1 MDHEN and CDR2 SYDVKM. Written as DNA, the CDR3 is TGTGCCAGCACCCCGCCAGGGGAAGGTTCACCCCTCCACTTT. Translated, it gives CASTPPGEGSPLHF. Looking up the rest from reference TRBV28 and TRBJ1-6 gives the full variable domain: DVKVTQSSRYLVKRTGEKVFLECVQDMDHENMFWYRQDPGLGLRLIYFSYDVKMKEKGDIPEGYSVSREKKERFSLILESASTNQTSMYLCASTPPGEGSPLHFGNGTRLTVT.

This chain connects TRBV5-1 to TRBJ2-2; TRBD1 matches at 8 bases. This CDR3 is 15 amino acids long. Trimming took 4 bases from V and 4 from J; bases not matched to a gene: 6. CDR1 is SGHRS and CDR2 is YFSETQ in the germline V gene. DNA of the CDR3: TGCGCCAGCAGCGACCGACAGGGGACCACCGGGGAGCTGTTTTTT. It yields the protein CASSDRQGTTGELFF.

The chain recombines TRBV18 with TRBJ2-7; no reliable D call. The CDR3 runs to 15 residues. Germline values: CDR1 KGHSH, CDR2 LQKENI. V dropped 3 bases and J dropped 0 bases, with 12 bases sitting between them. The chain's CDR3 is CASSPGSQTSYEQYF. CDR3 nucleotide sequence: TGTGCCAGCTCACCTGGTTCTCAGACCTCCTACGAGCAGTACTTC.

CDR3 DNA: TGCAGCGTTGGGTTAACAGAAGACACTGAAGCTTTCTTT. Encoded protein: CSVGLTEDTEAFF. V usage is TRBV29-1 and J usage is TRBJ1-1; D unresolved. Trimming stripped 4 bases from V and 3 bases from J, with 12 bases between. CDR3 length: 13 residues. In germline, CDR1 is SQVTM, CDR2 ANQGSEA.

This clone came up a few times. This chain links TRBV30 with TRBJ2-7; 14 bases fit TRBD2. J lost 5 bases, V lost 4 bases, and 4 bases had no gene match. The CDR3 is 14 residues long. Looked up from germline, CDR1 is GTSNPN and CDR2 is SVGIG (reference sequence). The chain's CDR3 is CAWNPGLAGDEQYF. CDR3 coding DNA: TGTGCCTGGAACCCGGGACTAGCGGGAGACGAGCAGTACTTC.

As to this clone: Other DNA sequences in the sample encode the same CDR3. The genes are TRBV18 and TRBJ1-4; the match to TRBD1 covers 8 bases. The CDR3 is 14 residues long. Germline V lookup: CDR1 KGHSH, CDR2 LQKENI. V was pared by 3 bases and J by 5 bases, with 2 bases of the junction left unmatched. This CDR3 reads CASSPGQGNEKLFF. In DNA, the CDR3 is TGTGCCAGCTCACCCGGACAGGGAAATGAAAAACTGTTTTTT.

The chain has TRBV28 and TRBJ2-7; 7 bases fit TRBD2. Germline CDR1 and CDR2: MDHEN and SYDVKM. V lost 3 bases and J lost 2; bases outside the gene matches: 13. The CDR3 runs 17 residues. The CDR3 loop is CASSLPSSKRDTYEQYF. CDR3 sequence (DNA): TGTGCCAGCAGTTTGCCGTCCTCCAAGCGGGATACCTACGAGCAGTACTTC.

This chain links TRBV13 with TRBJ2-7; D uncertain. Germline V gene sequence: CDR1 PRHDT, CDR2 FYEKMQ (reference sequence). V was trimmed by 2 bases and J by 3 bases, leaving 11 bases between them. The length of the CDR3 is 14 residues. CDR3 region: CASSLTPVVYEQYF. CDR3 sequence (DNA): TGTGCCAGCAGCTTAACTCCGGTGGTCTACGAGCAGTACTTC.

This chain uses TRBV2 with TRBJ1-2; D might be TRBD1 (5 bases). V lost 4 bases, J lost 0 bases, and 6 bases lay in between. CDR3 length: 13 residues. Germline CDR1 and CDR2: SNHLY and FYNNEI. CDR3 sequence reads: CASSATANYGYTF. In DNA form, the CDR3 reads TGTGCCAGCAGTGCGACAGCTAACTATGGCTACACCTTC.

The genes are TRBV28 and TRBJ2-7; D is undetermined. In germline, CDR1 is MDHEN, CDR2 SYDVKM. The CDR3 consists of 13 residues. V was cut by 6 bases and J by 3 bases, with 12 bases left in between. The CDR3 nucleotides read TGTGCCAGCAGAATGGACCGAAACTACGAGCAGTACTTC. Translating it yields CASRMDRNYEQYF.

Comment on this clone: A much larger clonotype is one base distant, so this may be a read error. The CDR3: CASSGAASSYNVQFF. The CDR3 DNA sequence: TGTGCCAGTAGTGGGGCGGCCAGCTCCTACAATGTGCAGTTCTTC. The rearrangement links TRBV19 to TRBJ2-1; D possibly corresponds to TRBD1 (5 bases). The CDR3 has 15 amino acids. Germline V CDR1 and CDR2: LNHDA, SQIVND (reference sequence).

The CDR3 region is CASSAGEAGEVEQYF. Written as DNA, the CDR3 is TGTGCCAGCAGTGCGGGGGAAGCGGGAGAAGTTGAGCAGTACTTC. This sequence joins TRBV6-5 and TRBJ2-7; 8 nucleotides match TRBD2. Germline V gives CDR1 MNHEY, CDR2 SVGAGI. J gave up 7 bases and V 5 bases, and 13 bases lay outside the gene matches. This CDR3 has 15 amino acids.

With respect to this clone: This clone may be a read error of a much larger clone one base away. The CDR3 DNA reads as TGTGCCAGCAGCTTAGGACCACAGGTGGACGCTGAAGCTTTCTTT. This codes for CASSLGPQVDAEAFF. The chain employs TRBV7-2 and TRBJ1-1; tentative D call: TRBD1 (5 bases). Germline CDR1 reads SGHTA; CDR2 reads FQGNSA. This CDR3 has 15 amino acids. V was pared by 1 base and J by 6 bases, with 15 bases between.

At least ten counts were recorded for this clone. This chain uses TRBV29-1 with TRBJ2-2; 12 bases match TRBD2. The J segment lost 7 bases and the V segment lost 8 bases, leaving 8 bases of the junction unmatched. This CDR3 is 14 amino acids long. CDR1 and CDR2 from the germline V gene are SQVTM and ANQGSEA. The CDR3 protein is CSSRLAGEGGELFF. CDR3 bases: TGCAGCTCGCGACTAGCGGGAGAGGGCGGGGAGCTGTTTTTT.

This rearrangement joins TRBV28 to TRBJ1-5, with TRBD1 identical over 9 bases. V lost 6 bases and J lost 6; bases outside the gene matches: 12. Per the germline V gene, CDR1 is MDHEN and CDR2 is SYDVKM. This CDR3 is built from 16 residues. The DNA for the CDR3 is TGTGCCAGCAGCTCTAGGGACAGGGTCCTTACTCAGCCCCAGCATTTT. Translation gives CASSSRDRVLTQPQHF.

The genes are TRBV9 and TRBJ1-5, with a tentative D call TRBD1 (5 bases). The CDR3 loop spans 15 amino acids. The V end lost 2 bases, the J end lost 4 bases, and 13 bases lay between the germline ends. Germline CDR1 and CDR2: SGDLS and YYNGEE. CDR3 amino acids: CASSVTGAANQPQHF. The DNA of the CDR3 is TGTGCCAGCAGCGTTACAGGAGCCGCGAATCAGCCCCAGCATTTT.

The CDR3: CASSTPGQLDNEQFF. CDR3 bases: TGTGCCAGTAGTACGCCGGGACAGCTTGACAATGAGCAGTTCTTC. V is TRBV19 and J is TRBJ2-1, with TRBD1 matching 7 bases. CDR1 and CDR2 (germline): LNHDA, SQIVND (reference sequence). V trimming: 4 bases; J trimming: 5 bases; junction bases outside the gene matches: 8. The CDR3 totals 15 residues.

The chain joins TRBV28 to TRBJ2-5; tentative D call: TRBD2 (7 bases). CDR1 MDHEN and CDR2 SYDVKM come from the germline V gene. The V end lost 8 bases, the J end lost 5 bases, and 15 bases lay between the germline ends. The CDR3 totals 13 residues. CDR3 sequence reads: CASQKGGGETQYF. The CDR3 DNA reads TGTGCCAGCCAGAAGGGGGGAGGGGAGACCCAGTACTTC.

This clone appeared many times. The chain joins TRBV5-6 to TRBJ2-1; no definite D call. Germline loops: CDR1 SGHDT, CDR2 YYEEEE. The V end lost 0 bases, the J end lost 6 bases, and 13 bases lay between the germline ends. The CDR3 is 15 residues long. The CDR3 is CASSLVHPPLNEQFF. The CDR3 nucleotides are TGTGCCAGCAGCTTGGTTCACCCACCCCTCAATGAGCAGTTCTTC.